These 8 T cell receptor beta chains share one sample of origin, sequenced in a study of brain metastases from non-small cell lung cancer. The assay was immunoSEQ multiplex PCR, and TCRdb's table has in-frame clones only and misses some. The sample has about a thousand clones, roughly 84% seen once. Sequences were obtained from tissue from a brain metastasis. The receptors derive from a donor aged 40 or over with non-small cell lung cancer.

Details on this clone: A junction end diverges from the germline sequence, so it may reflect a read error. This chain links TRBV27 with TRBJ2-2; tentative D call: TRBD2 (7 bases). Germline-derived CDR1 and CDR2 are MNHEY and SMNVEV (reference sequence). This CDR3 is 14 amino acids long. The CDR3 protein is CASSLWGGTEELFF. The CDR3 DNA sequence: TGTGCCAGCAGTTTATGGGGGGGCACCGAGGAGCTGTTTTTT.

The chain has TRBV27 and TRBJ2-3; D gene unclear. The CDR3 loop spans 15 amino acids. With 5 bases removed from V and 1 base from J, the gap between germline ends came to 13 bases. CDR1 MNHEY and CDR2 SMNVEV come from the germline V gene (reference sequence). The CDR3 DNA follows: TGTGCCAGCAGTCCCCCAACCGGGCGCACAGATACGCAGTATTTT. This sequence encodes CASSPPTGRTDTQYF.

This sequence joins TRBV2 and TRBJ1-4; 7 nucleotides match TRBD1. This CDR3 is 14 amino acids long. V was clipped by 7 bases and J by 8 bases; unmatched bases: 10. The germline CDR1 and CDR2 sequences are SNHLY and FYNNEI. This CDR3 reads CASNSGQVIEKLFF. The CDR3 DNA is TGTGCCAGCAATAGTGGACAGGTCATAGAAAAACTGTTTTTT.

CDR3 region: CAISEVRAGTDTQYF. DNA for the CDR3: TGTGCCATCAGTGAGGTTCGGGCCGGCACAGATACGCAGTATTTT. The rearrangement uses TRBV10-3 and TRBJ2-3; no clear D. CDR3 length: 15 residues. Germline CDR1 is ENHRY and CDR2 is SYGVKD. The V end lost 2 bases, the J end lost 1 base, and 10 bases lay between the germline ends.

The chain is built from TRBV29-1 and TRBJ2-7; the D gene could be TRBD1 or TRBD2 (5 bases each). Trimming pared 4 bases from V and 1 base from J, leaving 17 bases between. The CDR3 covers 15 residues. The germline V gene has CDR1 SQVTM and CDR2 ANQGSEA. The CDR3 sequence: CSVAAHRDGSYEQYF. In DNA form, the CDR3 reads TGCAGCGTTGCTGCTCACCGGGACGGATCCTACGAGCAGTACTTC.

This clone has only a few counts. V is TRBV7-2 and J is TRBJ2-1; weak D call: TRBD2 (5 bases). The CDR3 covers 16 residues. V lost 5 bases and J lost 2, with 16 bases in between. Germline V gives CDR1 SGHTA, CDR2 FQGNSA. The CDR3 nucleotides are TGTGCCAGCAGCCCCCCGGGTAGCGCGACCTACAATGAGCAGTTCTTC. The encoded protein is CASSPPGSATYNEQFF.

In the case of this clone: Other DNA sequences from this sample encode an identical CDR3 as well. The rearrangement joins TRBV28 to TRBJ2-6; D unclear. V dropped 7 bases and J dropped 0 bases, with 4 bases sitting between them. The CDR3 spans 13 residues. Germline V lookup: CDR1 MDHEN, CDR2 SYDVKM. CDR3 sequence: CASTDSGANVLTF. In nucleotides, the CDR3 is TGTGCCAGCACTGACTCTGGGGCCAACGTCCTGACTTTC.

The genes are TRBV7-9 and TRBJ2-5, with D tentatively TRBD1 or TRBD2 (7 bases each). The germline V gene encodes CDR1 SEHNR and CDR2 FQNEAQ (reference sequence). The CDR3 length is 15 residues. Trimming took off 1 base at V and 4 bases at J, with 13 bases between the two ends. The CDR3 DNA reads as TGTGCCAGCAGCTTAGGGGCAGGGGGGGCAGAGACCCAGTACTTC. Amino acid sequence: CASSLGAGGAETQYF.